The clone carrying this T cell receptor (beta chain) was counted a few times. The antigen is unknown. A junction boundary mismatches the germline segment, possibly from a read error. Sample time point: newly diagnosed GD, antithyroid drugs for less than 3 months. PBMC-derived RNA was used for the TCR library. Peripheral blood, at about 8.9 milliliters, went into EDTA tubes. The data originate from a study of regulatory T cells in long-lasting Graves disease. Study context: Graves' patients with a new diagnosis had received antithyroid drugs under 3 months. General study results and limits: Gene preferences differed: TRBV28, TRBJ1-2, TRBJ2-5 in persistent cases.

Germline V gene sequence: CDR1 SGHRS, CDR2 YFSETQ. The CDR3 totals 13 residues. Arm-PCR of CDR3 regions and iRepertoire HTBI primers were the basis on which TCR beta libraries were built. One entry per CDR3 protein results from TCRdb running MiXCR on the multiplex PCR reads. The sample yields roughly 320,000 distinct CDR3 sequences, roughly 17% seen once. This sample was also put to use in a study of T cells in Graves' hyperthyroidism and ophthalmopathy. From that study: Ophthalmopathy was separated from stable hyperthyroidism by a 13 V-J model.

This rearrangement joins TRBV5-1 to TRBJ2-7; no clear D. This sequence originates from a middle-aged man with Graves disease. Material: peripheral blood mononuclear cells (PBMCs), obtained at new diagnosis, from a patient treated with antithyroid drugs. Here the CDR3 DNA reads TGCGCCAGCAGCTTGGCTCATACCTACGAGCAGTGCTTC. It encodes CASSLAHTYEQCF.